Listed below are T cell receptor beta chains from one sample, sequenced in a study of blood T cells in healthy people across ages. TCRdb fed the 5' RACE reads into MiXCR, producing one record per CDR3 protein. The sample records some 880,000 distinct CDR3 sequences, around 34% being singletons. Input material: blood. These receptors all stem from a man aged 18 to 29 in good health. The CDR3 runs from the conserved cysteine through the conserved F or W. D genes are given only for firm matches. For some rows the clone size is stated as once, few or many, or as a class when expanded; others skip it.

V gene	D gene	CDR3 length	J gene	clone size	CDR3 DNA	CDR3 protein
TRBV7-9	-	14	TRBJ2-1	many	TGTGCCAGCAGCTCAAACCCTTCTAGGGCTGAGCAGTTCTTC	CASSSNPSRAEQFF
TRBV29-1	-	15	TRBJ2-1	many	TGCAGCGTTGATACGGGACATCTCGCCTACAATGAGCAGTTCTTC	CSVDTGHLAYNEQFF
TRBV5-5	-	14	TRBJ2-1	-	TGTGCCAGCAGCCCGGGCCCAGATCACAATGAGCAGTTCTTC	CASSPGPDHNEQFF
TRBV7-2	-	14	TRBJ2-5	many	TGTGCCAGCAGCTTTCAGGGATTGGACGGGACCCAGTACTTC	CASSFQGLDGTQYF
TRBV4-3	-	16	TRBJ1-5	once	TGCGCCAGCAGCCAAGGGGGAATCGGGACCACTCAGCCCCAGCATTTT	CASSQGGIGTTQPQHF
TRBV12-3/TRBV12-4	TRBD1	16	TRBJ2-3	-	TGTGCCAGCAGTCTCTGGACAGGATCTAGCACAGATACGCGGTATTTT	CASSLWTGSSTDTRYF
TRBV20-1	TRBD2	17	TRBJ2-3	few	TGCAGTGCTAGAGACCAGGCACGGGGGGGCCCGACAGATACGCAGTATTTT	CSARDQARGGPTDTQYF
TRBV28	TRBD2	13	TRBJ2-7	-	TGTGCCAGCAGCCCTGGGACTAGCCGCGAGCAGTACTTC	CASSPGTSREQYF
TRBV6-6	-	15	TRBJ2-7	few	TGTGCCAGCAGTTACGAAGGGACCCTCGGCTATGAGCAGTACTTC	CASSYEGTLGYEQYF
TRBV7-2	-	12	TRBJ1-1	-	TGTGCCAGCAGCGTCGAGCGGTCTGAAGCTTTCTTT	CASSVERSEAFF
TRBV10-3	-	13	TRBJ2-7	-	TGTGCCACCCAGAAATTGTTGGAGAACGAGCAGTACTTC	CATQKLLENEQYF
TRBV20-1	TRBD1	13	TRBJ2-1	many	TGCAGTGCTAGCCTGACAGGGGAAAATGAGCAGTTCTTC	CSASLTGENEQFF
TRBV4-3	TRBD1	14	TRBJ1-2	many	TGCGCCAGCAGCCACATGGACAGGGAGAGTGGCTACACCTTC	CASSHMDRESGYTF
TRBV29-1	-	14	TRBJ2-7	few	TGCAGCGTCACGGCCAGGGGAGCCTCCTACGAGCAGTACTTC	CSVTARGASYEQYF
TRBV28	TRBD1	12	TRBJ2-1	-	TGTGCCAGCAGTTTAGACAGGGGTGAGCAGTTCTTC	CASSLDRGEQFF
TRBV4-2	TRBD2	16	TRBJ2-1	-	TGTGCCAGCAGCCAAGAGACTAGCGGGGCCTACAATGAGCAGTTCTTC	CASSQETSGAYNEQFF
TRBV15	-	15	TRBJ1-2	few	TGTGCCACCAGCAGAGATCTTAACCGTAACTATGGCTACACCTTC	CATSRDLNRNYGYTF
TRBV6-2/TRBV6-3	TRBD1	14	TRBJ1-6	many	TGTGCCAGCAGTTCCGGGACAGGGAGTTCACCCCTCCACTTT	CASSSGTGSSPLHF
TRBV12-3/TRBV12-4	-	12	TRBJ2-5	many	TGTGCCAGCACCCCAGGGGCCGGGACTAAGTACTTC	CASTPGAGTKYF
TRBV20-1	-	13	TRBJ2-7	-	TGCAGTGCTGTGGCCGGGCTCTCCTACGAGCAGTACTTC	CSAVAGLSYEQYF
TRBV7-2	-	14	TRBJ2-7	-	TGTGCCAGCAGCTCGGACTGGGGGGAATACGAGCAGTACTTC	CASSSDWGEYEQYF
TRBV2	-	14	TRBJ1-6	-	TGTGCCAGCAGTGGAGAGACGGGGAATTCACCCCTCCACTTT	CASSGETGNSPLHF
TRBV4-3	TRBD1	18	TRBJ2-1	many	TGCGCCAGCAGCCAAGATTTCGTGGGGCAGGGGGTACGGAATGAGCAGTTCTTC	CASSQDFVGQGVRNEQFF
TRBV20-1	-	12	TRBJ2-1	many	TGCAGTGCTAGGTGGGGGTGGGATGAGCAGTTCTTC	CSARWGWDEQFF
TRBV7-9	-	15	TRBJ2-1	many	TGTGCCAGCAGCTTAGATGGGAGGACCTACAATGAGCAGTTCTTC	CASSLDGRTYNEQFF
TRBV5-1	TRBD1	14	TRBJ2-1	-	TGCGCCAGCAGCCTGGGACAGGCGTCCAATGAGCAGTTCTTC	CASSLGQASNEQFF
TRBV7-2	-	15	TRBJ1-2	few	TGTGCCAGCAGCAACGTAGTGCATACTAACTATGGCTACACCTTC	CASSNVVHTNYGYTF
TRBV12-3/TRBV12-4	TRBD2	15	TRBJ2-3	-	TGTGCCAGCAGTTTATCTAGCGGGGGGGTAGATACGCAGTATTTT	CASSLSSGGVDTQYF
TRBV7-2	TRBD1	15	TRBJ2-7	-	TGTGCCAGCAGCAAACACGACAGGGGGTCATACGAGCAGTACTTC	CASSKHDRGSYEQYF
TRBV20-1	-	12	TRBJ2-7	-	TGCAGTGCTAGAGTTATTGGGTACGAGCAGTACTTC	CSARVIGYEQYF
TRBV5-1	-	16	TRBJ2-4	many	TGCGCCAGCAGCTTGGACAGCTTGAAAGCCAAAAACATTCAGTACTTC	CASSLDSLKAKNIQYF
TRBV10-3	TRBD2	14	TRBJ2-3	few	TGTGCCATCTTCGGGGGGGCCCAATCAGATACGCAGTATTTT	CAIFGGAQSDTQYF
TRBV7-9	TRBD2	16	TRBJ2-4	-	TGTGCCAGCAGCCCAGGACTAGCGGTAGCCAAAAACATTCAGTACTTC	CASSPGLAVAKNIQYF
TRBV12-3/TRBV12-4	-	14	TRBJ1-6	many	TGTGCCAGCAGTCTCACAGGGTTTAATTCACCCCTCCACTTT	CASSLTGFNSPLHF
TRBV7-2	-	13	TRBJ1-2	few	TGTGCCAGCAGCCCCGGTCCCTCGGCGGGCTACACCTTC	CASSPGPSAGYTF
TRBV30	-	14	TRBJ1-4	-	TGTGCCTGGAGTGCCCTGGGGACTAATGAAAAACTGTTTTTT	CAWSALGTNEKLFF
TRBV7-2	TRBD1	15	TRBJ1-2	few	TGTGCCAGCAGTTCCACCCGACAGGGTGTCTATGGCTACACCTTC	CASSSTRQGVYGYTF
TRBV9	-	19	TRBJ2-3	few	TGTGCCAGCAGCGCCCGTCGACTTGGAGAAAAGAGGAACGCAGATACGCAGTATTTT	CASSARRLGEKRNADTQYF
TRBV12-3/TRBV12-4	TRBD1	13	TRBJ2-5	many	TGTGCCAGCAGTGTGGGACAGGGTGAGACCCAGTACTTC	CASSVGQGETQYF
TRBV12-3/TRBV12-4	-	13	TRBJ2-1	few	TGTGCCAGCAGTCCCTCTCCAACGGTGGTGCAGTTCTTC	CASSPSPTVVQFF
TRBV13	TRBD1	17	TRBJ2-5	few	TGTGCCAGCAGCTTAGGCCTGGGACAGGTATACCAAGAGACCCAGTACTTC	CASSLGLGQVYQETQYF
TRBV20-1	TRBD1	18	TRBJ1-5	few	TGCAGTGCTACCCAGCCCGGGACAGGGGGCCAGGGGAATCAGCCCCAGCATTTT	CSATQPGTGGQGNQPQHF
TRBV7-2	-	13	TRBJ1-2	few	TGTGCCAGCAGCCGGAGACAAGCCTATGGCTACACCTTC	CASSRRQAYGYTF
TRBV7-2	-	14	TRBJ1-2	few	TGTGCCAGCAGCTCTCCGGACCATCGAGCTGGCTACACCTTC	CASSSPDHRAGYTF
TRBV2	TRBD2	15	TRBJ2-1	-	TGTGCCAGCAGCCCTATGGGACTACTCGACAATGAGCAGTTCTTC	CASSPMGLLDNEQFF
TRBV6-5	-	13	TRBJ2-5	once	TGTGCCAGCAGTTACGGCAGGGAAAATGAGCAGTACTTC	CASSYGRENEQYF
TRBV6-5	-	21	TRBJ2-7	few	TGTGCCAGCAGTTACTTGCGACGACCTTTATCACAGGGAAGCGAAGGCAATGAGCAGTACTTC	CASSYLRRPLSQGSEGNEQYF
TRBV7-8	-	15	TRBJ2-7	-	TGTGCCAGCAGCTTTCCCAGGGGCTCCTACAATGAGCAGTACTTC	CASSFPRGSYNEQYF
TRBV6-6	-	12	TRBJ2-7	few	TGTGCCAGCCAGACCAGAGGGAATACCCAGTACTTC	CASQTRGNTQYF
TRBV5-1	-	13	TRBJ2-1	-	TGCGCCAGCAGCGTAGGCAGTTGGAATGAGCAGTTCTTC	CASSVGSWNEQFF
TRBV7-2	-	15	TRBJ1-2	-	TGTGCCAGCAGCTTAGGTATCACAGAAGTTGGTGGCTACACCTTC	CASSLGITEVGGYTF
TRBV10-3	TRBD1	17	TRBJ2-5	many	TGTGCCATCAGTGAGTCTAATACCGGGACAGGGTTTGTGACCCAGTACTTC	CAISESNTGTGFVTQYF
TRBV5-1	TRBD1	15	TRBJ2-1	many	TGTGCCAGCAGCTTAGTAGGGGGCTCTTACAATGAGCAGTTCTTC	CASSLVGGSYNEQFF
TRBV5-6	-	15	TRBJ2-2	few	TGTGCCAGCAGCTCCTCAGCCTACAGGAACGGGGAGCTGTTTTTT	CASSSSAYRNGELFF
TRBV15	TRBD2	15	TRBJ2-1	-	TGTGCCACCAGCTCCTCGGGCGGGGGTATGGATGAGCAGTTCTTC	CATSSSGGGMDEQFF
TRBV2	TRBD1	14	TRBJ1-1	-	TGTGCCAGCAGTGAAATAGGACAGGGGACTGAAGCTTTCTTT	CASSEIGQGTEAFF
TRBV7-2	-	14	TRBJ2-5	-	TGTGCCAGCAGCCCTGCGGGGCCGGCATTATTTAAGTACTTC	CASSPAGPALFKYF
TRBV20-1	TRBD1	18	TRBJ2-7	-	TGCAGTGCTAGAGACTTATCCGGGGACAGGGCGGTATTCTACGAGCAGTACTTC	CSARDLSGDRAVFYEQYF
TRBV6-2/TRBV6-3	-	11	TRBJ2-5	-	TGTGCCAGCAGTTCCGGACCCAATCCGTACTTC	CASSSGPNPYF